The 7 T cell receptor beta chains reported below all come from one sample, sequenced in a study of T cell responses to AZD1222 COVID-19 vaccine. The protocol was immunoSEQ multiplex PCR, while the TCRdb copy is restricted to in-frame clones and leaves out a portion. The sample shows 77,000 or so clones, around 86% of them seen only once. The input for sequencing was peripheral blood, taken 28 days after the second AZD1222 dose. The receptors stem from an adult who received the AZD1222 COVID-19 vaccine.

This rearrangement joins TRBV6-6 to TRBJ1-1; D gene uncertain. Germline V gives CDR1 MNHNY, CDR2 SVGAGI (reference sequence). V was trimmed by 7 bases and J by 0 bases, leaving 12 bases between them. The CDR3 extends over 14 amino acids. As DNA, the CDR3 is TGTGCCAGCACATCCGGGCCTCTGAACACTGAAGCTTTCTTT. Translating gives CASTSGPLNTEAFF.

DNA of the CDR3: TGTGCCAGCAGTTCGGGACAGGGGAAAGGCTACACCTTC. It translates to CASSSGQGKGYTF. The V and J genes are TRBV27 and TRBJ1-2; 10 bases agree with TRBD1. The V gene's germline CDR1 is MNHEY and CDR2 SMNVEV (reference sequence). V lost 4 bases to trimming and J lost 8 bases; unmatched junction nucleotides: 4. This CDR3 is built from 13 residues.

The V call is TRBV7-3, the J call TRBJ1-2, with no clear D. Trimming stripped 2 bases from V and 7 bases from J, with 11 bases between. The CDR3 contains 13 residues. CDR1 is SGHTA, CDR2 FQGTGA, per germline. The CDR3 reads CASSLGSTGGYTF. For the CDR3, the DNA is TGTGCCAGCAGCTTAGGGTCTACGGGTGGCTACACCTTC.

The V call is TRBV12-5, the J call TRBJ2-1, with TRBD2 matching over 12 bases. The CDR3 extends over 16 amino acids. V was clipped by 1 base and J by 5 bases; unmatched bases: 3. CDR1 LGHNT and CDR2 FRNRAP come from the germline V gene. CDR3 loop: CASGLGLAGAHNEQFF. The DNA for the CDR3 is TGTGCTAGTGGTTTGGGACTAGCGGGGGCTCACAATGAGCAGTTCTTC. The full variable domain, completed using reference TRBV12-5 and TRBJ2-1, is DARVTQTPRHKVTEMGQEVTMRCQPILGHNTVFWYRQTMMQGLELLAYFRNRAPLDDSGMPKDRFSAEMPDATLATLKIQPSEPRDSAVYFCASGLGLAGAHNEQFFGPGTRLTVL.

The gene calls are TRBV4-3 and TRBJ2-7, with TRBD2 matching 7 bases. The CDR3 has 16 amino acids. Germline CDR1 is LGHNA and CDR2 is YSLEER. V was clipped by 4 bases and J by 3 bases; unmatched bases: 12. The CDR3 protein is CASSRHRGGGLYEQYF. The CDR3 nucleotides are TGCGCCAGCAGCCGCCACCGCGGGGGAGGACTCTACGAGCAGTACTTC.

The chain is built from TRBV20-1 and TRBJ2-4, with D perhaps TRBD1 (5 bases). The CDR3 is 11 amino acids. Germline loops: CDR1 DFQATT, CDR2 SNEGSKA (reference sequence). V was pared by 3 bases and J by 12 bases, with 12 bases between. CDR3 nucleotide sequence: TGCAGTGCTAGTCGCCAAGGGGCTCAGTACTTC. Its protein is CSASRQGAQYF.

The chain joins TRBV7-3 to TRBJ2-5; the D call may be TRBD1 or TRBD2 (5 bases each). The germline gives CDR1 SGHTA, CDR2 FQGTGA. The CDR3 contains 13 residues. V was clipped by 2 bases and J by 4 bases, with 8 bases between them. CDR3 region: CASSLERGETQYF. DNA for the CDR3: TGTGCCAGCAGCTTAGAGAGGGGAGAGACCCAGTACTTC.